These 23 T cell receptor beta chains were sequenced from one sample in a study of blood T cells in healthy people across ages (dated by TCRdb to between 2015 and 2017). Library preparation was by 5' RACE. The instrument was an Illumina HiSeq 2500. A second about 6 to 11 cycle PCR used a sample-barcoded 5' primer and a J-beta primer mix. The public reads were quality trimmed at Q25 with fastp and then assembled into clones with MiXCR by TCRdb, keeping productive beta chains. Every CDR3 protein is listed once, alongside the most common genes and DNA of its rows. The sample data list about 640,000 distinct CDR3 sequences, and about 30% of these were observed just once. Approximately 14% of the sample is in the top ten clones. Material for sequencing was blood. These TCRs come from a woman older than 75 in good health.

This clonotype was seen a few times. A much larger clone sits a single nucleotide away, making a read error possible. This rearrangement joins TRBV7-2 to TRBJ2-5; a weak D match, TRBD2 (6 bases). The assigned J gene may be wrong: the sequence end matches TRBJ2-1 better. Germline V gene data show CDR1 as SGHTA and CDR2 as FQGNSA. The CDR3 has 16 amino acids. Written as DNA, the CDR3 is TGTGCCAGCAGCCCCCTTCGGGGGATACCGCAAGAGACCCAGTTCTTC. Its protein product is CASSPLRGIPQETQFF.

A few counts support this clonotype. The chain is built from TRBV28 and TRBJ2-5; D possibly corresponds to TRBD1 (5 bases). The closer fit of TRBJ2-1 to the DNA end suggests the J call may be wrong. Germline CDR1 and CDR2: MDHEN and SYDVKM. The CDR3 extends over 15 amino acids. CDR3 coding DNA: TGTGCCAGCAGTCTCCCCAGTAGGGGTGTGGAGACCCAGTTCTTC. Translating gives CASSLPSRGVETQFF.

This clonotype was counted a few times. The chain carries TRBV10-2 and TRBJ1-1; tentatively, D is TRBD1 (5 bases). The CDR3 runs to 13 residues. Between the trimmed V and J ends, which lost 1 base and 4 bases, there was a span of 7 bases. Germline V gene lookup returns CDR1 WSHSY and CDR2 SAAADI. The CDR3 region is CASSELGVTEAFF. The DNA for the CDR3 is TGCGCCAGCAGTGAGTTAGGGGTCACTGAAGCTTTCTTT.

V is TRBV7-9 and J is TRBJ1-1; the match to TRBD1 covers 9 bases. Trimming removed 5 bases from V and 7 bases from J; junction bases left unmatched: 8. The germline V gene encodes CDR1 SEHNR and CDR2 FQNEAQ (reference sequence). The CDR3 is 14 residues long. The CDR3 spells CASSLTGGSGEAFF. CDR3 DNA: TGTGCCAGCAGCCTCACAGGGGGCTCGGGTGAAGCTTTCTTT.

This sequence joins TRBV20-1 and TRBJ1-4; D gene uncertain. Trimming cost V 0 bases and J 8 bases, with 10 bases left between them. CDR3 length equals 13 residues. Looked up from germline, CDR1 is DFQATT and CDR2 is SNEGSKA (reference sequence). CDR3: CSARDSGREKLFF. The CDR3 DNA is TGCAGTGCTAGAGATTCCGGCAGGGAAAAACTGTTTTTT.

V is TRBV6-5 and J is TRBJ2-1; D unresolved. V was cut by 0 bases and J by 3 bases, with 9 bases left in between. The CDR3 loop spans 15 amino acids. Germline CDR1 MNHEY, CDR2 SVGAGI. The CDR3 is CASSYSNLGYNEQFF. The CDR3 nucleotides read TGTGCCAGCAGTTACTCGAATCTGGGCTACAATGAGCAGTTCTTC.

Of note for this clonotype: The limits of the CDR3 on the DNA are not certain, so only TCRdb's listed CDR3 is given. The chain uses TRBV7-6 and TRBJ1-4; the D call of TRBD1 is as the table states it, not checked on the DNA. Germline V gene sequence: CDR1 SGHVS, CDR2 FNYEAQ. From its first to its last residue, the CDR3 has 15 amino acids. The CDR3 is CASSPWGDGNEKRFF.

This sequence joins TRBV7-9 and TRBJ2-1; possibly TRBD2 for D (6 bases). The DNA end favors TRBJ2-7, so the J call may be wrong. The germline V gene encodes CDR1 SEHNR and CDR2 FQNEAQ (reference sequence). CDR3 length equals 16 residues. The DNA for the CDR3 is TGTGCCAGCAGCTTAGTGTCGGGGGTCTTCAACAATGAGCAGTACTTC. The encoded protein is CASSLVSGVFNNEQYF.

This clonotype has more than one count but fewer than ten. The V gene is TRBV20-1, the J gene TRBJ1-1, with a possible D match to TRBD1 (6 bases). CDR1 is DFQATT, CDR2 SNEGSKA, per germline (reference sequence). V dropped 6 bases and J dropped 3 bases, with 14 bases sitting between them. This CDR3 has 13 amino acids. The CDR3 DNA reads as TGCAGTGCCGAGGGAAGGACAGACACTGAAGCTTTCTTT. Translating it yields CSAEGRTDTEAFF.

The chain carries TRBV2 and TRBJ1-5, with 9 bases lining up with TRBD1. The CDR3 consists of 15 residues. V lost 3 bases, J lost 2 bases, and 2 bases stayed unmatched. Germline CDR1 and CDR2: SNHLY and FYNNEI. The CDR3 is CASSDRTGGNQPQHF. The CDR3 DNA reads as TGTGCCAGCAGTGATCGGACAGGGGGCAATCAGCCCCAGCATTTT.

This clonotype was detected only a few times. The chain is built from TRBV7-2 and TRBJ2-5; TRBD2 might be the D (5 bases). CDR1 is SGHTA and CDR2 is FQGNSA in the germline V gene. CDR3 length equals 15 residues. V shed 3 bases and J shed 2 bases, with 13 bases lying between them. The CDR3 nucleotides are TGTGCCAGCAGCTTCTATGGACTGGATCAAGAGACCCAGTACTTC. Its protein product is CASSFYGLDQETQYF.

In this sample, this clonotype turned up many times. V usage is TRBV11-2 and J usage is TRBJ2-3; D may match TRBD1 or TRBD2 (5 bases each). The CDR3 spans 15 residues. Trimming shortened V by 4 bases and J by 2 bases, and 13 bases separated the two germline ends. Looked up from germline, CDR1 is SGHAT and CDR2 is FQNNGV. CDR3 in DNA: TGTGCCAGCAGCTCGGACGGGGCGCTCACAGATACGCAGTATTTT. Amino acid sequence: CASSSDGALTDTQYF.

Notes on this clonotype: This clone may be a read error of a much larger clone one base away. V usage is TRBV6-2 or TRBV6-3 and J usage is TRBJ2-1; 10 nucleotides line up with TRBD2. CDR1 is MNHEY, CDR2 SVGEGT, per germline. The CDR3 consists of 16 residues. Losses at the gene ends were 2 bases for V and 9 bases for J; bases not matched to a gene: 10. This CDR3 is CASSYQGASGSSEQFF. As DNA, the CDR3 is TGTGCCAGCAGTTACCAGGGGGCTAGCGGGAGCAGTGAGCAGTTCTTC.

This clonotype was seen repeatedly, ten times or more. The V and J genes are TRBV4-3 and TRBJ1-5, with unresolved D. V lost 0 bases and J lost 5, with 14 bases in between. The germline CDR1 and CDR2 sequences are LGHNA and YSLEER. The CDR3 sequence is 16 residues long. The CDR3: CASSQDGGSGDQPQHF. Written as DNA, the CDR3 is TGCGCCAGCAGCCAAGATGGAGGGAGCGGGGATCAGCCCCAGCATTTT.

Remarks on this clonotype: A junction boundary mismatches the germline segment, possibly from a read error. This rearrangement joins TRBV2 to TRBJ1-2, with TRBD1 as a possible D gene (6 bases). Germline CDR1 reads SNHLY; CDR2 reads FYNNEI. This CDR3 spans 15 amino acids. DNA for the CDR3: TGTGCCAGCACTGAATGGGGGCCTCAGGGGTATGGCTACACCTTC. This sequence encodes CASTEWGPQGYGYTF. Combining the CDR3 with reference TRBV2 and TRBJ1-2 gives the whole variable domain EPEVTQTPSHQVTQMGQEVILRCVPISNHLYFYWYRQILGQKVEFLVSFYNNEISEKSEIFDDQFSVERPDGSNFTLKIRSTKLEDSAMYFCASTEWGPQGYGYTFGSGTRLTVV.

This clonotype appeared many times. The V and J genes are TRBV7-2 and TRBJ2-3, with 9 bases lining up with TRBD2. Germline values: CDR1 SGHTA, CDR2 FQGNSA. The J segment lost 0 bases and the V segment lost 5 bases, leaving 6 bases of the junction unmatched. This CDR3 is 16 amino acids long. The CDR3 sequence: CASSPLAGTSTDTQYF. CDR3 in DNA: TGTGCCAGCAGCCCCCTAGCGGGGACTAGCACAGATACGCAGTATTTT.

The chain is built from TRBV29-1 and TRBJ1-2; D perhaps matches TRBD1 (5 bases). The CDR3 length is 11 residues. V lost 3 bases and J 4 bases, leaving 6 bases between the germline ends. CDR1 and CDR2 from the germline V gene are SQVTM and ANQGSEA. The CDR3 sequence: CSVDTGYGYTF. In nucleotides, the CDR3 is TGCAGCGTTGACACAGGCTATGGCTACACCTTC.

Ten or more counts support this clonotype. The chain employs TRBV6-5 and TRBJ2-7; D possibly corresponds to TRBD1 (5 bases). Per the germline V gene, CDR1 is MNHEY and CDR2 is SVGAGI. V was shortened by 0 bases and J by 0 bases, with 21 bases between the two germline ends. The CDR3 is 19 amino acids. In nucleotides, the CDR3 is TGTGCCAGCAGTTACTCGAAGGAGCTTGGGGCTGCGAGCTCCTACGAGCAGTACTTC. Amino acid sequence: CASSYSKELGAASSYEQYF.

This clonotype was seen a few times. The rearrangement joins TRBV7-6 to TRBJ2-5; a weak D match, TRBD1 (5 bases). The germline gives CDR1 SGHVS, CDR2 FNYEAQ. V lost 0 bases and J lost 5, with 16 bases in between. The CDR3 runs 16 residues. The CDR3 nucleotides are TGTGCCAGCAGCTTAGCCCCAGGGCCGAGGCGGGAGACCCAGTACTTC. Encoded protein: CASSLAPGPRRETQYF.

The V and J genes are TRBV12-3 or TRBV12-4 and TRBJ2-3; no definite D call. V lost 0 bases, J lost 2 bases, and 15 bases lay in between. The length of the CDR3 is 17 residues. The CDR3 sequence is CASSLAADGQLTDTQYF. CDR3 nucleotide sequence: TGTGCCAGCAGTTTAGCGGCGGATGGGCAGCTCACAGATACGCAGTATTTT.

This clonotype came up many times. J is TRBJ2-1 and V is TRBV5-5, with TRBD1 matching over 8 bases. This CDR3 comprises 16 residues. Losses at the gene ends were 3 bases for V and 8 bases for J; bases not matched to a gene: 13. Germline V gives CDR1 SGHKS, CDR2 YYEKEE (reference sequence). DNA of the CDR3: TGTGCCAGCAGCTCCCTGAGCCAGGGGGCCACCCATGAGCAGTTCTTC. As protein: CASSSLSQGATHEQFF. Full variable domain (outside the CDR3, taken from reference TRBV5-5 and TRBJ2-1): DAGVTQSPTHLIKTRGQQVTLRCSPISGHKSVSWYQQVLGQGPQFIFQYYEKEERGRGNFPDRFSARQFPNYSSELNVNALLLGDSALYLCASSSLSQGATHEQFFGPGTRLTVL.

The chain uses TRBV18 and TRBJ1-1; maybe TRBD1 (5 bases). The germline V gene encodes CDR1 KGHSH and CDR2 LQKENI. The V end lost 6 bases, the J end lost 0 bases, and 14 bases lay between the germline ends. The CDR3 extends over 15 amino acids. Here the CDR3 reads CASSPGTSLNTEAFF. The CDR3 DNA reads TGTGCCAGCTCTCCGGGGACGAGTCTGAACACTGAAGCTTTCTTT.

This clonotype has a count of ten or more. V is TRBV28 and J is TRBJ2-4, with D perhaps matching TRBD1 (6 bases). This CDR3 is built from 14 residues. V dropped 7 bases and J dropped 7 bases, with 17 bases sitting between them. Germline lookup yields CDR1 MDHEN and CDR2 SYDVKM. The CDR3, as DNA: TGTGCCAGCATGCAGGGGACCCGGGGCAACATTCAGTACTTC. Its translation is CASMQGTRGNIQYF. The full variable domain, with the rest looked up from reference TRBV28 and TRBJ2-4, is DVKVTQSSRYLVKRTGEKVFLECVQDMDHENMFWYRQDPGLGLRLIYFSYDVKMKEKGDIPEGYSVSREKKERFSLILESASTNQTSMYLCASMQGTRGNIQYFGAGTRLSVL.